A single sample gave rise to the 32 T cell receptor beta chains below, sequenced in a study of cytomegalovirus exposure and HLA in healthy donors. 13 Jbeta primers and 60 Vbeta primers were used for the PCR. Sequencing was performed with immunoSEQ multiplex PCR; in TCRdb, only in-frame clones are kept and a portion is missing. The sample holds fewer than 150,000 clones, about 85% seen once. Sequencing used PBMCs. Receptors originate from a woman aged 25 to 39 in good health and CMV-seropositive.

The sample holds a few counts of this clone. V and J are TRBV7-9 and TRBJ1-1; no reliable D call. The germline V and J ends were trimmed by 0 bases and 6 bases, with 8 bases remaining between them. CDR1 and CDR2 from the germline V gene are SEHNR and FQNEAQ (reference sequence). CDR3 length equals 13 residues. The CDR3 region has the DNA TGTGCCAGCAGCTTAGCGTGGGCATCTGAAGCTTTCTTT. This translates into CASSLAWASEAFF.

The chain uses TRBV28 and TRBJ1-2; D might be TRBD1 (6 bases). V was cut by 6 bases and J by 3 bases, with 14 bases left in between. This CDR3 has 14 amino acids. CDR1 and CDR2 from the germline V gene are MDHEN and SYDVKM. The CDR3 DNA is TGTGCCAGCAGGAGAGGGGGGGGAGACTATGGCTACACCTTC. It is translated as CASRRGGGDYGYTF.

V is TRBV30 and J is TRBJ1-5, with 8 bases lining up with TRBD1. J lost 1 base, V lost 2 bases, and 7 bases had no gene match. Germline V gives CDR1 GTSNPN, CDR2 SVGIG (reference sequence). This CDR3 spans 16 amino acids. The CDR3 here is CAWSTRGRGSNQPQHF. The DNA for the CDR3 is TGTGCCTGGAGTACCAGGGGGCGCGGCAGCAATCAGCCCCAGCATTTT.

The chain links TRBV30 to TRBJ1-1; no definite D call. Germline V gene sequence: CDR1 GTSNPN, CDR2 SVGIG (reference sequence). V was shortened by 0 bases and J by 1 base, with 6 bases between the two germline ends. CDR3 length: 13 residues. CDR3 residues: CAWSVLWNTEAFF. DNA for the CDR3: TGTGCCTGGAGTGTACTCTGGAACACTGAAGCTTTCTTT.

J is TRBJ2-7 and V is TRBV29-1, with 8 bases lining up with TRBD1. Per the germline V gene, CDR1 is SQVTM and CDR2 is ANQGSEA. This CDR3 has 13 amino acids. Trimming took 6 bases from V and 4 from J; bases not matched to a gene: 8. The CDR3 nucleotides are TGCAGCGTATGGACAGGGTTGTCATACGAGCAGTACTTC. Translating gives CSVWTGLSYEQYF.

This clone appeared once. This chain uses TRBV27 with TRBJ1-1; D not certain. V dropped 5 bases and J dropped 1 base, with 8 bases sitting between them. Germline V CDR1 and CDR2: MNHEY, SMNVEV (reference sequence). The CDR3 has 13 residues. The DNA for the CDR3 is TGTGCCAGCAGTCAAACTCCGAACACTGAAGCTTTCTTT. Protein sequence: CASSQTPNTEAFF.

The V call is TRBV11-3, the J call TRBJ2-7; D perhaps matches TRBD1 (6 bases). The CDR3 covers 13 residues. V was pared by 5 bases and J by 5 bases, with 13 bases between. Germline assignment: CDR1 SGHNT and CDR2 YENEEA. The CDR3: CASSPTGFDEQYF. The CDR3 DNA reads TGTGCCAGCAGCCCGACAGGATTTGACGAGCAGTACTTC.

Points on this clone: At one end, the junction sequence differs from germline, possibly due to a read error. The chain is built from TRBV7-9 and TRBJ1-5, with 9 bases that match TRBD1. CDR1 and CDR2 (germline): SEHNR, FQNEAQ (reference sequence). The CDR3 covers 18 residues. The CDR3 sequence is CSSSLGAGGTGSNQPQHF. The CDR3 bases are TGTTCCAGCAGCTTAGGGGCCGGGGGGACAGGGAGCAATCAGCCCCAGCATTTT.

J is TRBJ2-1 and V is TRBV6-6, with D perhaps matching TRBD2 (7 bases). This CDR3 is built from 14 residues. Germline CDR1 is MNHNY and CDR2 is SVGAGI (reference sequence). V was shortened by 0 bases and J by 9 bases, with 12 bases between the two germline ends. The CDR3 DNA sequence: TGTGCCAGCAGTTACTCGGGGGGGCTAGCTGAGCAGTTCTTC. It translates to CASSYSGGLAEQFF.

This chain uses TRBV10-3 with TRBJ2-7; TRBD2 aligns across 8 bases. V shed 7 bases, J shed 3 bases, and the junction held 8 bases outside the gene matches. CDR3 length equals 14 residues. Germline values: CDR1 ENHRY, CDR2 SYGVKD. The CDR3 sequence: CAINPSGSIYEQYF. The CDR3 bases are TGTGCCATCAACCCCAGCGGGAGTATCTACGAGCAGTACTTC.

The rearrangement uses TRBV6-6 and TRBJ2-7; tentative D call: TRBD2 (6 bases). With 2 bases removed from V and 2 bases from J, the gap between germline ends came to 10 bases. The CDR3 covers 14 residues. Per germline, CDR1 MNHNY and CDR2 SVGAGI (reference sequence). Here the CDR3 reads CASSYGTQAYEQYF. Written as DNA, the CDR3 is TGTGCCAGCAGTTACGGGACTCAAGCCTACGAGCAGTACTTC.

CDR3 DNA: TGTGCCAGTAGTATGGGTCAGGGGGGTAAGGACACCGGGGAGCTGTTTTTT. This gives the protein CASSMGQGGKDTGELFF. This chain links TRBV19 with TRBJ2-2; TRBD1 might be the D (7 bases). This CDR3 spans 17 amino acids. Trimming left V 3 bases short and J 3 bases short, with 17 bases between. Germline lookup yields CDR1 LNHDA and CDR2 SQIVND (reference sequence).

This rearrangement joins TRBV6-1 to TRBJ1-2, with 10 bases identical to TRBD1. The V gene end was trimmed by 6 bases and the J gene end by 6 bases; junction bases not matched to a gene: 7. The CDR3 runs to 14 residues. From germline, CDR1 is MNHNS and CDR2 SASEGT. The CDR3 DNA sequence: TGTGCCAGCAGACCGACAGGGGGCGTAGATGGCTACACCTTC. It encodes CASRPTGGVDGYTF.

The V and J genes are TRBV7-9 and TRBJ2-1, with 9 bases matching TRBD1. In germline, CDR1 is SEHNR, CDR2 FQNEAQ (reference sequence). V was pared by 5 bases and J by 6 bases, with 8 bases of the junction left unmatched. There are 15 residues in the CDR3. For the CDR3, the DNA is TGTGCCAGCAGCGGAGGACAGGGGAGAAGCAATGAGCAGTTCTTC. Protein sequence: CASSGGQGRSNEQFF.

This chain joins TRBV9 and TRBJ2-7; TRBD2 aligns across 8 bases. The J segment lost 4 bases and the V segment lost 4 bases, leaving 7 bases of the junction unmatched. The CDR3 sequence is 14 residues long. Germline CDR1 and CDR2: SGDLS and YYNGEE. The CDR3 reads CASSPGTSSYEQYF. The CDR3 DNA follows: TGTGCCAGCAGCCCCGGGACTAGTAGTTACGAGCAGTACTTC.

The rearrangement links TRBV6-1 to TRBJ2-7, with D possibly TRBD1 on 5 matching bases. Germline lookup yields CDR1 MNHNS and CDR2 SASEGT. This CDR3 has 13 residues. V was shortened by 4 bases and J by 3 bases, with 10 bases between the two germline ends. The CDR3 region has the DNA TGTGCCAGCAGTGTGGGGCGGATCTACGAGCAGTACTTC. Translated: CASSVGRIYEQYF.

J is TRBJ1-4 and V is TRBV11-2; tentatively, D is TRBD1 (5 bases). CDR1 and CDR2 (germline): SGHAT, FQNNGV. V was shortened by 5 bases and J by 0 bases, with 10 bases between the two germline ends. The CDR3 spans 15 residues. The CDR3 bases are TGTGCCAGCAGCAGGGAAGGGGCAACTAATGAAAAACTGTTTTTT. It translates to CASSREGATNEKLFF.

As to this clone: Other DNA sequences within the sample encode an identical CDR3. The CDR3: CASSLARTGELFF. The DNA of the CDR3 is TGCGCCAGCAGCTTAGCCAGGACCGGGGAGCTGTTTTTT. The chain is built from TRBV5-1 and TRBJ2-2; D unresolved. Germline CDR1 SGHRS, CDR2 YFSETQ. The V gene lost 2 bases and the J gene lost 5 bases, with 7 bases spanning the gap. The CDR3 is 13 amino acids.

V usage is TRBV15 and J usage is TRBJ1-5, with 9 bases that match TRBD1. Looked up from germline, CDR1 is LNHNV and CDR2 is YYDKDF (reference sequence). The CDR3 has 13 amino acids. With 4 bases clipped from V and 9 bases from J, the junction kept 4 bases outside the gene matches. The CDR3 reads CATSNTGGWPQHF. CDR3 in DNA: TGTGCCACCAGCAACACAGGGGGCTGGCCCCAGCATTTT.

J is TRBJ1-1 and V is TRBV5-1; perhaps TRBD1 as D (6 bases). The CDR3 has 13 amino acids. V was trimmed by 2 bases and J by 8 bases, leaving 13 bases between them. CDR1 SGHRS and CDR2 YFSETQ come from the germline V gene. CDR3: CASSFRTEGEAFF. The CDR3, as DNA: TGCGCCAGCAGCTTCCGGACAGAGGGGGAAGCTTTCTTT.

The chain is built from TRBV4-2 and TRBJ2-1; TRBD2 agrees at 13 bases. CDR1 and CDR2 from the germline V gene are LGHNA and YNFKEQ. The trim removed 4 bases at V and 6 bases at J, leaving 6 bases unmatched. The CDR3 length is 16 residues. CDR3 nucleotide sequence: TGTGCCAGCAGCCCCCCGGGACTAGCGGGGCGCAATGAGCAGTTCTTC. Translated: CASSPPGLAGRNEQFF.

The V and J genes are TRBV28 and TRBJ2-2, with TRBD2 matching over 8 bases. Germline V gene data show CDR1 as MDHEN and CDR2 as SYDVKM. The V and J ends lost 3 bases and 5 bases, in that order; junction bases with no gene match: 5. The CDR3 spans 15 residues. DNA for the CDR3: TGTGCCAGCAGTTTCATGACTAGCGCGACCGGGGAGCTGTTTTTT. Translated, it gives CASSFMTSATGELFF.

The chain employs TRBV4-2 and TRBJ2-7; a weak D match, TRBD2 (6 bases). Germline V gene data show CDR1 as LGHNA and CDR2 as YNFKEQ. The germline V and J ends were trimmed by 4 bases and 7 bases, with 23 bases remaining between them. The CDR3 length is 16 residues. The CDR3 spells CASSPQGASALQEQYF. The CDR3 DNA reads TGTGCCAGCAGCCCCCAAGGGGCTAGCGCCCTACAAGAGCAGTACTTC.

J is TRBJ1-2 and V is TRBV6-5; D not resolved. Per the germline V gene, CDR1 is MNHEY and CDR2 is SVGAGI. This CDR3 is built from 15 residues. The ends were cut back, 5 bases at V and 4 bases at J, with 17 bases in the middle. CDR3 sequence (DNA): TGTGCCAGCAGTCCATCAGCACAACGGGTCTATGGCTACACCTTC. Protein: CASSPSAQRVYGYTF.

This clone occurred once. The chain links TRBV28 to TRBJ2-7; 11 nucleotides match TRBD2. This CDR3 has 12 residues. Germline V gene data show CDR1 as MDHEN and CDR2 as SYDVKM. The DNA for the CDR3 is TGTGGTTCTAGCGGGGGGTCCTACGAGCAGTACTTC. This codes for CGSSGGSYEQYF. The full variable domain, its missing parts supplied by reference TRBV28 and TRBJ2-7, is DVKVTQSSRYLVKRTGEKVFLECVQDMDHENMFWYRQDPGLGLRLIYFSYDVKMKEKGDIPEGYSVSREKKERFSLILESASTNQTSMYLCGSSGGSYEQYFGPGTRLTVT.

This clone was recorded once. This chain's CDR3 is CASSPTPRAFF. In DNA form, the CDR3 reads TGTGCCAGCAGCCCCACTCCTCGAGCTTTCTTT. V usage is TRBV6-1 and J usage is TRBJ1-1; D unclear. The CDR3 has 11 residues. Germline CDR1 MNHNS, CDR2 SASEGT. Trimming cost V 6 bases and J 10 bases, with 12 bases left between them.

This chain links TRBV5-1 with TRBJ1-4, with TRBD1 identical over 7 bases. V lost 5 bases, J lost 7 bases, and 5 bases stayed unmatched. The germline V gene encodes CDR1 SGHRS and CDR2 YFSETQ. The CDR3 is 13 amino acids. CDR3 amino acids: CASSPPGGEKLFF. DNA of the CDR3: TGCGCCAGCAGTCCCCCAGGGGGTGAAAAACTGTTTTTT.

This rearrangement joins TRBV30 to TRBJ2-1, with a tentative D call TRBD2 (6 bases). The CDR3 extends over 15 amino acids. Trimming took off 5 bases at V and 7 bases at J, with 21 bases between the two ends. CDR1 and CDR2 (germline): GTSNPN, SVGIG (reference sequence). CDR3 nucleotide sequence: TGTGCCTGGGAGGCCGGGGCTAGCGCTTTTAATGAGCAGTTCTTC. As protein: CAWEAGASAFNEQFF.

The CDR3, as DNA: TGCGCCAGCAGCAGGCTAGGACAGGCGAACACTGAAGCTTTCTTT. Translating gives CASSRLGQANTEAFF. This chain uses TRBV5-1 with TRBJ1-1, with 7 bases matching TRBD1. V lost 4 bases to trimming and J lost 1 base; unmatched junction nucleotides: 7. This CDR3 is 15 amino acids long. Germline CDR1 SGHRS, CDR2 YFSETQ.

The genes are TRBV5-1 and TRBJ1-1; 8 bases fit TRBD1. Per the germline V gene, CDR1 is SGHRS and CDR2 is YFSETQ. V lost 2 bases and J lost 4; bases outside the gene matches: 7. The CDR3 has 15 amino acids. CDR3 in DNA: TGCGCCAGCAGCTTCACCGGACAGGGCGGCACTGAAGCTTTCTTT. It translates to CASSFTGQGGTEAFF.

The V and J genes are TRBV19 and TRBJ1-1, with 9 bases identical to TRBD1. The germline V gene encodes CDR1 LNHDA and CDR2 SQIVND (reference sequence). Germline trimming cut 6 bases from V and 5 bases from J; bases unmatched to any gene: 7. The CDR3 totals 14 residues. CDR3 DNA sequence: TGTGCCAGTAGCTCGGGACAGGGTGAGACTGAAGCTTTCTTT. This codes for CASSSGQGETEAFF. The whole variable domain, filled in from reference TRBV19 and TRBJ1-1, reads DGGITQSPKYLFRKEGQNVTLSCEQNLNHDAMYWYRQDPGQGLRLIYYSQIVNDFQKGDIAEGYSVSREKKESFPLTVTSAQKNPTAFYLCASSSGQGETEAFFGQGTRLTVV.

The chain is built from TRBV28 and TRBJ1-1, with D maybe TRBD1 (6 bases). The CDR3 contains 14 residues. V was pared by 7 bases and J by 1 base, with 13 bases between. Germline CDR1 is MDHEN and CDR2 is SYDVKM. CDR3: CASIIIGGNTEAFF. CDR3 coding DNA: TGTGCCAGCATCATTATAGGGGGGAACACTGAAGCTTTCTTT.